This T cell receptor (beta chain) originates from a study of blood T cell repertoires in COVID-19. The V gene's germline CDR1 is MDHEN and CDR2 SYDVKM. J lost 1 base, V lost 5 bases, and 4 bases had no gene match. This CDR3 has 14 amino acids. The method was immunoSEQ multiplex PCR; TCRdb's version includes in-frame clones alone and lacks a portion of them. The sample consists of approximately 160,000 clones, over 80% of them appearing once. The specimen was peripheral blood. The source is a woman aged 60-75 years with acute or convalescent COVID-19. The genes are TRBV28 and TRBJ2-5, with 7 bases aligning to TRBD1. This CDR3 is CASSVQGTQETQYF. The DNA for the CDR3 is TGTGCCAGCAGTGTACAGGGGACCCAAGAGACCCAGTACTTC.